The clone carrying this T cell receptor (beta chain) appeared a few times. Antigen unknown. This sample was taken from a study of vaccination and CD4 T cells after COVID-19. Overall study: Collection of post-vaccine samples followed dose two by a median about 72 days, spanning a range of 14 to 241. Cells received overlapping spike peptides from SARS-CoV-2, HCoV-NL63, HCoV-OC43 and HCoV-229E as stimulation.

Sequenced with the Oncomine TCR Beta short-read assay was DNA taken from cultured CD4+ T cells. TCRdb fed the PCR reads into MiXCR, producing one record per CDR3 protein. Of 15,000 to 20,000 distinct CDR3 sequences in the sample, roughly half were seen once. CDR1 and CDR2 (germline): SGHTA, FQGNSA. The CDR3 is 15 residues long. V was pared by 1 base and J by 8 bases, with 15 bases between. Described treatment: roughly 11-day PBMC culture with coronavirus spike peptide pools or control peptides (ViraFEST assay). The TCR sequence derives from a human donor who had recovered from COVID-19. The specimen comprised CD4+ T cells from blood, cultured in vitro, sampled before SARS-CoV-2 vaccination. The chain employs TRBV7-2 and TRBJ1-3; D not resolved. CDR3 sequence: CASSLVVAGSDTIYF. The CDR3 DNA is TGTGCCAGCAGCTTAGTCGTAGCCGGGTCAGACACCATATATTTT.